What follows are 19 T cell receptor beta chains derived from one specimen sequenced in a study of blood T cell repertoires in COVID-19. The protocol was immunoSEQ multiplex PCR, while the TCRdb copy is restricted to in-frame clones and leaves out a portion. This repertoire shows some 330,000 clones, about four fifths found once; its top ten account for 5.1%. The sequenced material came from PBMCs or T cells enriched from blood (not recorded which). Receptors were obtained from a woman in her forties or fifties who had recovered from COVID-19.

This clone was counted between two and nine times. This rearrangement joins TRBV30 to TRBJ1-6; TRBD1 is a possible D gene (6 bases). Trimming left V 5 bases short and J 7 bases short, with 18 bases between. CDR1 is GTSNPN and CDR2 is SVGIG in the germline V gene (reference sequence). The CDR3 spans 15 residues. The CDR3 bases are TGTGCCTGGGGCACGGTAGGGGGGGCGAATTCACCCCTCCACTTT. The encoded protein is CAWGTVGGANSPLHF.

This chain connects TRBV3-1 (or the pseudogene TRBV3-2) to TRBJ1-2, with TRBD1 as a possible D gene (5 bases). V lost 1 base and J 7 bases, leaving 10 bases between the germline ends. This CDR3 has 13 amino acids. The germline gives CDR1 LGHDT, CDR2 YNNKEL (reference sequence). CDR3: CASSQGQLSGYTF. The CDR3 nucleotides are TGTGCCAGCAGCCAAGGACAGTTATCTGGCTACACCTTC.

This clone was recorded a few times. The chain carries TRBV7-8 and TRBJ1-5; D gene unclear. The CDR3 has 16 amino acids. Germline CDR1 reads SGHVS; CDR2 reads FQNEAQ. Deletions cut 5 bases from V and 1 base from J, with 15 bases between. The CDR3 DNA sequence: TGTGCCAGCAGCCCCGGAGTACTTAGGAGCAATCAGCCCCAGCATTTT. The encoded protein is CASSPGVLRSNQPQHF.

This clone was counted a single time. J is TRBJ2-3 and V is TRBV5-6, with unresolved D. V lost 5 bases, J lost 4 bases, and 14 bases lay in between. The length of the CDR3 is 14 residues. Germline assignment: CDR1 SGHDT and CDR2 YYEEEE. CDR3 sequence: CASSQLAVSDTQYF. The CDR3 DNA reads TGTGCCAGCAGTCAATTGGCGGTCTCAGATACGCAGTATTTT.

The chain carries TRBV5-5 and TRBJ2-3; 7 positions match TRBD2. Germline CDR1 reads SGHKS; CDR2 reads YYEKEE (reference sequence). CDR3 length equals 17 residues. V lost 0 bases, J lost 1 base, and 8 bases stayed unmatched. The CDR3 is CASSLEPSGTRTDTQYF. For the CDR3, the DNA is TGTGCCAGCAGCTTGGAGCCGAGCGGGACGCGCACAGATACGCAGTATTTT.

The rearrangement joins TRBV5-1 to TRBJ1-1; D gene uncertain. Germline lookup yields CDR1 SGHRS and CDR2 YFSETQ. The CDR3 contains 13 residues. The germline V and J ends were trimmed by 4 bases and 1 base, with 8 bases remaining between them. The CDR3 spells CASSPSWNTEAFF. CDR3 coding DNA: TGCGCCAGCAGCCCCTCCTGGAACACTGAAGCTTTCTTT. The full variable domain, its missing parts supplied by reference TRBV5-1 and TRBJ1-1, is KAGVTQTPRYLIKTRGQQVTLSCSPISGHRSVSWYQQTPGQGLQFLFEYFSETQRNKGNFPGRFSGRQFSNSRSEMNVSTLELGDSALYLCASSPSWNTEAFFGQGTRLTVV.

This rearrangement joins TRBV19 to TRBJ1-2; D is possibly TRBD1 (6 bases). Germline CDR1 reads LNHDA; CDR2 reads SQIVND (reference sequence). This CDR3 has 16 amino acids. V gave up 6 bases and J gave up 5 bases, with 22 bases separating them. In DNA form, the CDR3 reads TGTGCCAGTAGAGGACAGAGAGTGGCCGGCGGGTATGGCTACACCTTC. It encodes CASRGQRVAGGYGYTF.

This chain connects TRBV7-3 to TRBJ2-6, with TRBD2 identical over 8 bases. V trimming: 5 bases; J trimming: 0 bases; junction bases outside the gene matches: 9. This CDR3 is 18 amino acids long. Germline loops: CDR1 SGHTA, CDR2 FQGTGA. The CDR3 region has the DNA TGTGCCAGCAGCCATCTAGCACTAGCGGCCTCTGGGGCCAACGTCCTGACTTTC. Its translation is CASSHLALAASGANVLTF.

The genes are TRBV29-1 and TRBJ2-1, with D perhaps TRBD1 (6 bases). Germline-derived CDR1 and CDR2 are SQVTM and ANQGSEA. The CDR3 length is 12 residues. V lost 7 bases and J lost 7, with 14 bases in between. In DNA, the CDR3 is TGCAGCGCCAGGGGCAGTTGGAATGAGCAGTTCTTC. Translation gives CSARGSWNEQFF.

This chain uses TRBV29-1 with TRBJ2-1; D perhaps matches TRBD2 (5 bases). The CDR3 is 14 amino acids. Germline V gene lookup returns CDR1 SQVTM and CDR2 ANQGSEA. V lost 6 bases, J lost 0 bases, and 12 bases lay in between. CDR3 coding DNA: TGCAGCGTGAAAGCGGCATCCTCCTACAATGAGCAGTTCTTC. This gives the protein CSVKAASSYNEQFF.

This chain links TRBV5-1 with TRBJ1-2, with 8 bases identical to TRBD1. Germline values: CDR1 SGHRS, CDR2 YFSETQ. CDR3 length equals 18 residues. J lost 0 bases, V lost 1 base, and 11 bases had no gene match. CDR3 amino acids: CASSLISGTGVSNYGYTF. The CDR3 DNA reads TGCGCCAGCAGCTTGATTTCCGGGACAGGCGTTTCTAACTATGGCTACACCTTC. Together with reference TRBV5-1 and TRBJ1-2, the CDR3 gives the full variable domain: KAGVTQTPRYLIKTRGQQVTLSCSPISGHRSVSWYQQTPGQGLQFLFEYFSETQRNKGNFPGRFSGRQFSNSRSEMNVSTLELGDSALYLCASSLISGTGVSNYGYTFGSGTRLTVV.

The V gene is TRBV30, the J gene TRBJ1-4; 7 bases match TRBD1. CDR3 length: 13 amino acids. Germline V gene lookup returns CDR1 GTSNPN and CDR2 SVGIG (reference sequence). V lost 2 bases to trimming and J lost 8 bases; unmatched junction nucleotides: 5. As DNA, the CDR3 is TGTGCCTGGAGTAGAGGGGGCAGGGAAAAACTGTTTTTT. This gives the protein CAWSRGGREKLFF.

The V call is TRBV6-6, the J call TRBJ1-5; D unclear. This CDR3 has 14 amino acids. CDR1 is MNHNY and CDR2 is SVGAGI in the germline V gene (reference sequence). Trimming took 6 bases from V and 7 from J, leaving 16 bases between them. The CDR3 coding sequence is TGTGCCAGCAGCTCCAGGTTTTCCGAGCAGCCCCAGCATTTT. Translation gives CASSSRFSEQPQHF.

V is TRBV6-6 and J is TRBJ1-1, with TRBD1 matching 8 bases. Losses at the gene ends were 0 bases for V and 7 bases for J; bases not matched to a gene: 7. Per the germline V gene, CDR1 is MNHNY and CDR2 is SVGAGI (reference sequence). CDR3 length: 15 residues. CDR3 DNA sequence: TGTGCCAGCAGTTACTCCCAGGGGGCGAGTCTTGAAGCTTTCTTT. Translating it yields CASSYSQGASLEAFF.

The rearrangement links TRBV7-9 to TRBJ2-6, with D maybe TRBD1 (5 bases). The V end was cut by 8 bases, the J end by 2 bases, with 7 bases between. Germline V gene data show CDR1 as SEHNR and CDR2 as FQNEAQ (reference sequence). CDR3 size: 13 residues. The CDR3 coding sequence is TGTGCCAGCTCACAGGCTGGGGCCAACGTCCTGACTTTC. Translating it yields CASSQAGANVLTF.

This clone was recorded many times. This chain links TRBV3-1 (or the pseudogene TRBV3-2) with TRBJ1-6; no definite D call. Germline loops: CDR1 LGHDT, CDR2 YNNKEL (reference sequence). Trimming removed 0 bases from V and 8 bases from J, with 11 bases in between. The CDR3 covers 15 residues. CDR3 nucleotide sequence: TGTGCCAGCAGCCAAGAAGGTGGAGTTTATTCACCCCTCCACTTT. Translating gives CASSQEGGVYSPLHF.

The rearrangement joins TRBV19 to TRBJ1-4; no definite D call. The CDR3 extends over 13 amino acids. CDR1 is LNHDA, CDR2 SQIVND, per germline (reference sequence). Trimming left V 4 bases short and J 5 bases short, with 8 bases between. The CDR3, as DNA: TGTGCCAGTAGTAGAACGGTGAATGAAAAACTGTTTTTT. Residues: CASSRTVNEKLFF.

This chain joins TRBV19 and TRBJ2-1; 9 bases match TRBD1. This CDR3 contains 15 residues. V trimming: 4 bases; J trimming: 2 bases; junction bases outside the gene matches: 3. Germline V gives CDR1 LNHDA, CDR2 SQIVND (reference sequence). As DNA, the CDR3 is TGTGCCAGTAGTACCCGACAGGGGGCCTACAATGAGCAGTTCTTC. Translating it yields CASSTRQGAYNEQFF.

This chain uses TRBV6-2 or TRBV6-3 with TRBJ2-5; D is perhaps TRBD2 (6 bases). Per germline, CDR1 MNHEY and CDR2 SVGEGT. Between the trimmed V and J ends, which lost 5 bases and 5 bases, there was a span of 15 bases. This CDR3 is 14 amino acids long. CDR3 sequence (DNA): TGTGCCAGCAGTCCCGCGGTTGCGGGGGAGACCCAGTACTTC. This gives the protein CASSPAVAGETQYF.